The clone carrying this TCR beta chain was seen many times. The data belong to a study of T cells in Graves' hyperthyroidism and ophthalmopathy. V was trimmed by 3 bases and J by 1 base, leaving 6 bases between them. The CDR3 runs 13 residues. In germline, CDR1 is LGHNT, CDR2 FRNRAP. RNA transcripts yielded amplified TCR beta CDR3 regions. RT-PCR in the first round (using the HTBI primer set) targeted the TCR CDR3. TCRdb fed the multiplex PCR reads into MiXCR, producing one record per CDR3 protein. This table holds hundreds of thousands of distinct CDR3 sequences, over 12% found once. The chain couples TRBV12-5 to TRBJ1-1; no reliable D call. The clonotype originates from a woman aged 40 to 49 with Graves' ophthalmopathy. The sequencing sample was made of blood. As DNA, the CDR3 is TGTGCTAGTGGTTTTAACAGGAACACTGAAGCTTTCTTT. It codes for CASGFNRNTEAFF.